This T cell receptor beta chain was documented in a study of T cell responses to AZD1222 COVID-19 vaccine. The study's findings and limits: Donors in the cohort were predominantly white British and more often female, and clonal diversity was possibly underestimated. Just six AZD1222 recipients were seropositive at baseline.

Note on this clone: The antigen remains undetermined.

Sequencing was performed with immunoSEQ multiplex PCR; in TCRdb, only in-frame clones are kept and a portion is missing. The sample includes about 56,000 clones, 60% to 80% of them seen just once. This TCR came from an adult who received the AZD1222 COVID-19 vaccine. This specimen consisted of peripheral blood, obtained 28 days after the second AZD1222 dose.

The CDR3: CASSYYTFYEQYF. The CDR3 nucleotides read TGTGCCAGCAGTTATTACACATTCTACGAGCAGTACTTC. The chain uses TRBV6-2 or TRBV6-3 and TRBJ2-7; D is undetermined. This CDR3 comprises 13 residues. The V and J ends lost 3 bases and 3 bases respectively, with 9 bases between them. Germline-derived CDR1 and CDR2 are MNHEY and SVGEGT.